The clone carrying this T cell receptor delta chain appeared a few times. TCRdb pairs this DNA with a much larger clone's protein that differs at residue 11, likely a read error; the protein shown was translated from the DNA. TCRdb reanalysed the multiplex PCR reads via CATT. The table includes over 55,000 delta-chain clones, around 1.7% detected once. The source of the sample is a study of γδ T cells in repeated Plasmodium falciparum infection. On the study more broadly: Donors were malaria-exposed Malian children or age- and gender-matched Australian children. Each infection was followed by sampling at 21 days, plus baseline and some pre-infection draws.

Bulk repertoires came from Vgamma9/Vdelta2+ or Vdelta2-negative gammadelta T cells flow-sorted from PBMC. Germline lookup yields CDR1 GEAIGNYY and CDR2 EKD. There are 16 residues in the CDR3. V was clipped by 0 bases and J by 5 bases, with 18 bases between them. This receptor was taken from a pool of human donors (malaria-infected and uninfected, not separated). The sample taken for sequencing was gamma-delta T cells from blood. This chain joins TRDV2 and TRDJ1; D possibly corresponds to TRDD3 (6 bases). The CDR3: CACDTGIEWGVDKLIF. The CDR3 nucleotides are TGTGCCTGTGACACCGGTATCGAGTGGGGGGTAGATAAACTCATCTTT.